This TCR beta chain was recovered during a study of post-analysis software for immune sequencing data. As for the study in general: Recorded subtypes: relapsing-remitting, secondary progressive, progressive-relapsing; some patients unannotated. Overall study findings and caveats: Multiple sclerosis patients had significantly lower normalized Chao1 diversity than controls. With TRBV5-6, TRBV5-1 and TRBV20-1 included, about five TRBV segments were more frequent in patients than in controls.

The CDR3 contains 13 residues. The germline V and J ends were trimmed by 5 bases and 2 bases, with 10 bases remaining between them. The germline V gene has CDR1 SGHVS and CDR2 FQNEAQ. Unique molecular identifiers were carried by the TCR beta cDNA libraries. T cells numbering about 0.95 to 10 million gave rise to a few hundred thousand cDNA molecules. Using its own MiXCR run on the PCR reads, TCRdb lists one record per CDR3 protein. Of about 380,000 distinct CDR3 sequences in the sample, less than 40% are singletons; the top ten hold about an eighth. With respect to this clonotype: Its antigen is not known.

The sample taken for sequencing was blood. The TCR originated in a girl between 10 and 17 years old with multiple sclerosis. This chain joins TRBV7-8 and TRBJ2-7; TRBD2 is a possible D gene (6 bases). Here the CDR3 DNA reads TGTGCCAGCAGCCACGGGGGAACCTACGAGCAGTACTTC. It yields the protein CASSHGGTYEQYF.